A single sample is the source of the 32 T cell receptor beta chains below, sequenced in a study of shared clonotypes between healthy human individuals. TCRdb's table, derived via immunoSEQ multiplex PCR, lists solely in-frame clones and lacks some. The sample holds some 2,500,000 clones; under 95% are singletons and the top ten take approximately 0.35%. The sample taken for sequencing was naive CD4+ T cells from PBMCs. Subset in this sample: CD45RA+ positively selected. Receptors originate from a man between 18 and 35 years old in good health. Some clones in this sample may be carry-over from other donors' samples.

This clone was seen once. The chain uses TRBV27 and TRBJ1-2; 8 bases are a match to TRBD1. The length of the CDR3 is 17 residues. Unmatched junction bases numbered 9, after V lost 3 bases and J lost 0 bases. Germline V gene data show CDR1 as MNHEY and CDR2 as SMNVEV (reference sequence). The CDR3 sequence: CASSFTGTGYTNYGYTF. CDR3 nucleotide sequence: TGTGCCAGCAGTTTCACCGGGACAGGTTACACTAACTATGGCTACACCTTC.

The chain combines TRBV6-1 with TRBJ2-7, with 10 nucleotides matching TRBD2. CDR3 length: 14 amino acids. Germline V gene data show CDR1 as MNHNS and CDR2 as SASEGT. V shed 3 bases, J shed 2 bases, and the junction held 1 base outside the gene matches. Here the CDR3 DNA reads TGTGCCAGCAGTGATACTAGCGGGACCTACGAGCAGTACTTC. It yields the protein CASSDTSGTYEQYF.

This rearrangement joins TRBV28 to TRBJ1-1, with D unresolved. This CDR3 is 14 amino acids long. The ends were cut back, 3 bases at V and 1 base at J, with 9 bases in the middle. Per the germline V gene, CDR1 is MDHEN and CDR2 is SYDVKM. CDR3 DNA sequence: TGTGCCAGCAGTTTTTTGAGACAGAACACTGAAGCTTTCTTT. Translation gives CASSFLRQNTEAFF.

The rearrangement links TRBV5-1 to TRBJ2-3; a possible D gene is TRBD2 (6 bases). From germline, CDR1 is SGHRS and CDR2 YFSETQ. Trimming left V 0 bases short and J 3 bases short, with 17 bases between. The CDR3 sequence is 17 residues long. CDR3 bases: TGCGCCAGCAGCTTGGGACTCCGGCAGGCGGGAACAGATACGCAGTATTTT. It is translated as CASSLGLRQAGTDTQYF.

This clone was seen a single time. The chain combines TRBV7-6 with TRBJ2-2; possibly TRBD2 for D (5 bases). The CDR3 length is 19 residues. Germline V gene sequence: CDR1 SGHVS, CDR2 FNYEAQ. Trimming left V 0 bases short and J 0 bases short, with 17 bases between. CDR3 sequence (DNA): TGTGCCAGCAGCTTAGCCTGGAGGTCAGCAAAATCGAACACCGGGGAGCTGTTTTTT. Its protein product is CASSLAWRSAKSNTGELFF.

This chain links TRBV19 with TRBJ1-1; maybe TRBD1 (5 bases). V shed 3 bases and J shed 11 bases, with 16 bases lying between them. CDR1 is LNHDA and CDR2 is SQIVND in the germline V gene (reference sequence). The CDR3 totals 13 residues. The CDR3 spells CASSIAGAGEAFF. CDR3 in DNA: TGTGCCAGTAGTATTGCCGGGGCCGGAGAGGCTTTCTTT.

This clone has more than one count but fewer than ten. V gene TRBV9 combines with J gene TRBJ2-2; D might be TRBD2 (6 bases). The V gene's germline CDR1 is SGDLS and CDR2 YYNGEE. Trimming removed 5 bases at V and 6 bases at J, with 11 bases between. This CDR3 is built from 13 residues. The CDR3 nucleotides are TGTGCCAGCAGGACTAGTGCAGCCGGGGAGCTGTTTTTT. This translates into CASRTSAAGELFF.

CDR3 bases: TGTGCCAGCAGCATACTAGTTCTTACAGATACGCAGTATTTT. Its translation: CASSILVLTDTQYF. This sequence joins TRBV11-2 and TRBJ2-3, with D tentatively TRBD2 (5 bases). CDR1 is SGHAT, CDR2 FQNNGV, per germline. The CDR3 is 14 residues long. Trimming removed 5 bases at V and 3 bases at J, with 12 bases between.

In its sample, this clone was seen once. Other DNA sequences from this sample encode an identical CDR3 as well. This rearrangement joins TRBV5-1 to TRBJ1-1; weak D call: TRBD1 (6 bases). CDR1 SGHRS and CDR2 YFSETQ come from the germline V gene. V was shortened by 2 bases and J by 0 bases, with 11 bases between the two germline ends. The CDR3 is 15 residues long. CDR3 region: CASSFGTPMNTEAFF. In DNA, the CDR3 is TGCGCCAGCAGCTTTGGGACACCCATGAACACTGAAGCTTTCTTT.

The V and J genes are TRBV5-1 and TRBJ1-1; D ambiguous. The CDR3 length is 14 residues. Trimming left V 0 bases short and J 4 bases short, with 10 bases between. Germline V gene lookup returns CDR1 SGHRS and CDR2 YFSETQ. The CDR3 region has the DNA TGCGCCAGCAGCTTGGACAGTCTTACCACTGAAGCTTTCTTT. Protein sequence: CASSLDSLTTEAFF.

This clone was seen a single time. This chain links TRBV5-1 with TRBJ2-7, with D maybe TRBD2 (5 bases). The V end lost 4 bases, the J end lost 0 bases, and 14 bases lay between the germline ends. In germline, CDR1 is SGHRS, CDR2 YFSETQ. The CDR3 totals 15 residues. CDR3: CASSGSASHSYEQYF. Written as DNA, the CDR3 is TGCGCCAGCAGCGGTAGCGCCAGTCACTCCTACGAGCAGTACTTC.

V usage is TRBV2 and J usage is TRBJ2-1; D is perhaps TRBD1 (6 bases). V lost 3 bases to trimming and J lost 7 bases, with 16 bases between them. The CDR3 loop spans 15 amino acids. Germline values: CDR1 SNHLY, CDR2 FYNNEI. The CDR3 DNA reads TGTGCCAGCAGTGAGTTGGCAGGGGATCGGAATGAGCAGTTCTTC. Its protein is CASSELAGDRNEQFF.

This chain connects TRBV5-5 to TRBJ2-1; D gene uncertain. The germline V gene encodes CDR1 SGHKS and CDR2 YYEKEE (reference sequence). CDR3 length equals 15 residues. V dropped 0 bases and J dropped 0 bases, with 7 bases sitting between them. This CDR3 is CASSLERSSYNEQFF. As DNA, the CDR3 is TGTGCCAGCAGCTTGGAACGGAGCTCCTACAATGAGCAGTTCTTC.

CDR3 nucleotides: TGTGCCAGCAGCGAGCCTTATCAGCCCCAGCATTTT. Its translation is CASSEPYQPQHF. The V and J genes are TRBV7-2 and TRBJ1-5; D is undetermined. The CDR3 sequence is 12 residues long. Trimming removed 5 bases at V and 5 bases at J, with 7 bases between. Germline CDR1 SGHTA, CDR2 FQGNSA.

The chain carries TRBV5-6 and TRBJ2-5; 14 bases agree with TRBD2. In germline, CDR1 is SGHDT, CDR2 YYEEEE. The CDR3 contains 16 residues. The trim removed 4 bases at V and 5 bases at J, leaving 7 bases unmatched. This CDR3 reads CASSLLRLAGGETQYF. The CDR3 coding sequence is TGTGCCAGCAGCCTCTTACGACTAGCGGGAGGGGAGACCCAGTACTTC. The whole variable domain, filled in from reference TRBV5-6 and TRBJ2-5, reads DAGVTQSPTHLIKTRGQQVTLRCSPKSGHDTVSWYQQALGQGPQFIFQYYEEEERQRGNFPDRFSGHQFPNYSSELNVNALLLGDSALYLCASSLLRLAGGETQYFGPGTRLLVL.

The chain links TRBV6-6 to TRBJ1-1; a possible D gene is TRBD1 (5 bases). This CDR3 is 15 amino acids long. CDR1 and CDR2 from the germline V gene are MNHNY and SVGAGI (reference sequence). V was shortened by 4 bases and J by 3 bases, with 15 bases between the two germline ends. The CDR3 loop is CASSSWTGGDTEAFF. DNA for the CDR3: TGTGCCAGCAGTTCGTGGACTGGGGGGGACACTGAAGCTTTCTTT.

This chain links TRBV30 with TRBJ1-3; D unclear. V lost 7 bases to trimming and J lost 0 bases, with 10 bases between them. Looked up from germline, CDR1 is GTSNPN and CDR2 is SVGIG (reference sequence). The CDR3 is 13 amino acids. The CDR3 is CASRRSSGNTIYF. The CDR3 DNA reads TGTGCCTCCCGAAGGAGCTCTGGAAACACCATATATTTT.

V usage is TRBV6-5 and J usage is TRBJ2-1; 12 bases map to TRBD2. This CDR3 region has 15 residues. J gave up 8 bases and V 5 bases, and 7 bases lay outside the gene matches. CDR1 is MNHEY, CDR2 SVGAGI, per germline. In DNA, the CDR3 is TGTGCCAGCAGTGCGGGACTAGCGGGTGTGCATGAGCAGTTCTTC. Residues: CASSAGLAGVHEQFF.

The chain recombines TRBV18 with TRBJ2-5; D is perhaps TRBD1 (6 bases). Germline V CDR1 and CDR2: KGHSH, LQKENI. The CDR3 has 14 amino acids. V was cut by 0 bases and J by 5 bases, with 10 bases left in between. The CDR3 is CASSPPGTRETQYF. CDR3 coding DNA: TGTGCCAGCTCACCACCTGGGACAAGGGAGACCCAGTACTTC.

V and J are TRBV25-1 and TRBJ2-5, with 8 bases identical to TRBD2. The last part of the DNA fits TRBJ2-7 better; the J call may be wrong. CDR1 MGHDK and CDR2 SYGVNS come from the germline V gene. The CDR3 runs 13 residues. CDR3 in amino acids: CASRGSGNYEQYF. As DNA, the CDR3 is TGTGCCAGCAGGGGTAGCGGGAACTACGAGCAGTACTTC.

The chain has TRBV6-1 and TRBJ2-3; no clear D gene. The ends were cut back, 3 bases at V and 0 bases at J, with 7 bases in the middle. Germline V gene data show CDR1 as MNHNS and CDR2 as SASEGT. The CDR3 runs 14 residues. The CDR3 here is CASSEPTSTDTQYF. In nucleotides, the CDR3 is TGTGCCAGCAGTGAGCCTACTAGCACAGATACGCAGTATTTT.

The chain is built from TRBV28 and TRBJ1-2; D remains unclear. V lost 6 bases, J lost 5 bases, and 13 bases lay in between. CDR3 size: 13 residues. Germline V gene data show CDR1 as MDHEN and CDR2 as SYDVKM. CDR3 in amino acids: CASRPPSLYGYTF. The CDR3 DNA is TGTGCCAGCAGGCCTCCCTCCTTATATGGCTACACCTTC.

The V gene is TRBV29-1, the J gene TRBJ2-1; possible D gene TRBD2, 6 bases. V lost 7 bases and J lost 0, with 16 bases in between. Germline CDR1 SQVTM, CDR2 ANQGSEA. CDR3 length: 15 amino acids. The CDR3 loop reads CSGGGAGLSYNEQFF. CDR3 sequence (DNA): TGCAGCGGGGGCGGGGCGGGCCTCTCCTACAATGAGCAGTTCTTC.

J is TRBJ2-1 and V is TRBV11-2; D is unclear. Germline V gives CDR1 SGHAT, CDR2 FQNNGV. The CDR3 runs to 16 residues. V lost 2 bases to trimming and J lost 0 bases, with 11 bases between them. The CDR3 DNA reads TGTGCCAGCAGCTTAAATCTCGCGGCCTCCTACAATGAGCAGTTCTTC. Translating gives CASSLNLAASYNEQFF.

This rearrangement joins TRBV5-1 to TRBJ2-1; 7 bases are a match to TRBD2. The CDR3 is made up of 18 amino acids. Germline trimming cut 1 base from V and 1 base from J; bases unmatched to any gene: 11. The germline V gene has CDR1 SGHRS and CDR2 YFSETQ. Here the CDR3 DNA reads TGCGCCAGCAGCTTGCCGGGTCGCGGGAGACGGTCCTACAATGAGCAGTTCTTC. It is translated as CASSLPGRGRRSYNEQFF. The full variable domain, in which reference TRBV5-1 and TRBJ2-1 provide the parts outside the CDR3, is KAGVTQTPRYLIKTRGQQVTLSCSPISGHRSVSWYQQTPGQGLQFLFEYFSETQRNKGNFPGRFSGRQFSNSRSEMNVSTLELGDSALYLCASSLPGRGRRSYNEQFFGPGTRLTVL.

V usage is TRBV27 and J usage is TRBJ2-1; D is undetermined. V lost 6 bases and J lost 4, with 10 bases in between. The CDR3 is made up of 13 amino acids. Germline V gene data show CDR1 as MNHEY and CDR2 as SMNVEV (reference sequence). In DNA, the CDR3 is TGTGCCAGCAGCGTAACACAGTACAATGAGCAGTTCTTC. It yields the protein CASSVTQYNEQFF.

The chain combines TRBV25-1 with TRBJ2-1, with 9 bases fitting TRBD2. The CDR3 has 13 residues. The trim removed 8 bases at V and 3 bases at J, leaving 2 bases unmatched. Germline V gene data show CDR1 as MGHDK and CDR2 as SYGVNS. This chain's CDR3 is CASQTSGYNEQFF. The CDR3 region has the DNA TGTGCCAGCCAGACTAGCGGCTACAATGAGCAGTTCTTC.

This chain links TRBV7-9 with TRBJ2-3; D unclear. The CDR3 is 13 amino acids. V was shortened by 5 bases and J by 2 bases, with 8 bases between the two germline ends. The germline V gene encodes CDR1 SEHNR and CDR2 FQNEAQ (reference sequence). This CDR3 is CASSANPTDTQYF. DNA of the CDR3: TGTGCCAGCAGCGCTAACCCCACAGATACGCAGTATTTT.

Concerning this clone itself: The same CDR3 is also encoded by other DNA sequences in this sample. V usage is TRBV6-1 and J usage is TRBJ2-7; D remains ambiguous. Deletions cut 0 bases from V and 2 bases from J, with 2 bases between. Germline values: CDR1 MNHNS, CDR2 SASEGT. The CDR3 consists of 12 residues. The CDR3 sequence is CASSEAPYEQYF. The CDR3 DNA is TGTGCCAGCAGTGAAGCACCCTACGAGCAGTACTTC.

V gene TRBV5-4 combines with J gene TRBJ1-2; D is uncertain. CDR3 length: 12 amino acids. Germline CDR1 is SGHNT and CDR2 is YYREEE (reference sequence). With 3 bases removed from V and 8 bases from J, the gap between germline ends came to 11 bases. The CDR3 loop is CASSSLLSGYTF. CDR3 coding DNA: TGTGCCAGCAGCTCCCTGCTTAGCGGCTACACCTTC.

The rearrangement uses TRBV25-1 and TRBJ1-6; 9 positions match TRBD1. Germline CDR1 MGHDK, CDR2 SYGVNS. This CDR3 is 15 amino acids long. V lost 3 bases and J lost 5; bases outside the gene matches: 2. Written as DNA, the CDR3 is TGTGCCAGCAGTGACAGACAGGGGGATAATTCACCCCTCCACTTT. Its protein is CASSDRQGDNSPLHF.

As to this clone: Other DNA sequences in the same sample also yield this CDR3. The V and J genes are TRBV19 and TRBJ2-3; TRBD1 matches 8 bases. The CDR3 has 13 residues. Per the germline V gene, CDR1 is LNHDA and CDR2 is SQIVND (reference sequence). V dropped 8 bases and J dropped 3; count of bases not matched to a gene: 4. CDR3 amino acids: CASSNRGTDTQYF. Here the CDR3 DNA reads TGTGCCAGTTCCAACAGGGGGACAGATACGCAGTATTTT.